The source of this T cell receptor (beta chain) is a study of blood T cell repertoires in COVID-19. The CDR3 length is 15 residues. Germline values: CDR1 MNHEY, CDR2 SVGAGI. V was cut by 0 bases and J by 1 base, with 9 bases left in between. Measured with immunoSEQ multiplex PCR; TCRdb has only the in-frame clones, and not every one. The table has 300,000 to 350,000 clones, about 87% seen once; the top ten hold around 4.6%. Sample: PBMCs or T cells enriched from blood (not recorded which). The chain has TRBV6-5 and TRBJ1-1; possible D gene TRBD1, 5 bases. The TCR sequence derives from a man aged 25-45 years who had recovered from COVID-19. In DNA form, the CDR3 reads TGTGCCAGCAGTTACTCGGGGCGGAGGAACACTGAAGCTTTCTTT. Translation gives CASSYSGRRNTEAFF.